These 23 T cell receptor beta chains share one sample of origin, sequenced in a study of blood T cell repertoires in COVID-19. Sequencing was performed with immunoSEQ multiplex PCR; in TCRdb, only in-frame clones are kept and a portion is missing. Among 350,000 to 450,000 clones listed, roughly nine tenths were seen once. The specimen sequenced was PBMCs or T cells enriched from blood (not recorded which). All receptors derive from a woman in her 30s who had recovered from COVID-19.

The rearrangement joins TRBV5-1 to TRBJ2-1; 7 positions match TRBD1. V trimming: 1 base; J trimming: 9 bases; junction bases outside the gene matches: 13. Looked up from germline, CDR1 is SGHRS and CDR2 is YFSETQ. The CDR3 runs 16 residues. CDR3 in DNA: TGCGCCAGCAGCTTGATTGGACAGGCTGTCCTCATTGAGCAGTTCTTC. This sequence encodes CASSLIGQAVLIEQFF.

The V call is TRBV29-1, the J call TRBJ1-2; 7 bases line up with TRBD1. Per germline, CDR1 SQVTM and CDR2 ANQGSEA. Trimming at V came to 2 bases and at J to 8 bases, leaving 11 bases not matched to a gene. The CDR3 runs 14 residues. The CDR3 spells CSVERAGTAAGYTF. CDR3 sequence (DNA): TGCAGCGTTGAAAGGGCCGGGACAGCAGCAGGCTACACCTTC.

The chain is built from TRBV5-4 and TRBJ2-7; 7 nucleotides align to TRBD1. CDR3 length: 14 amino acids. V shed 4 bases, J shed 1 base, and the junction held 5 bases outside the gene matches. Germline V gene lookup returns CDR1 SGHNT and CDR2 YYREEE (reference sequence). CDR3 DNA sequence: TGTGCCAGCAGCATCCGGGACAGATCCTACGAGCAGTACTTC. As protein: CASSIRDRSYEQYF.

As for this clone: This same CDR3 is encoded by further DNA sequences in the sample. The V and J genes are TRBV7-9 and TRBJ2-3, with D hard to call. Germline values: CDR1 SEHNR, CDR2 FQNEAQ (reference sequence). The CDR3 is 12 amino acids. Trimming took 5 bases from V and 0 from J, leaving 3 bases between them. The CDR3, as DNA: TGTGCCAGCAGCCCAAGCACAGATACGCAGTATTTT. This sequence encodes CASSPSTDTQYF. The full variable domain, completed using reference TRBV7-9 and TRBJ2-3, is DTGVSQNPRHKITKRGQNVTFRCDPISEHNRLYWYRQTLGQGPEFLTYFQNEAQLEKSRLLSDRFSAERPKGSFSTLEIQRTEQGDSAMYLCASSPSTDTQYFGPGTRLTVL.

The chain recombines TRBV5-1 with TRBJ2-1; 12 bases match TRBD2. CDR3 length: 16 amino acids. The ends lost 4 bases at V and 10 bases at J; junction bases unmatched: 12. Germline values: CDR1 SGHRS, CDR2 YFSETQ. The CDR3 sequence: CASSNGLAGPVTEQFF. Written as DNA, the CDR3 is TGCGCCAGCAGCAACGGACTAGCGGGACCAGTTACAGAGCAGTTCTTC.

There are many counts of this clone. J is TRBJ1-1 and V is TRBV6-5; D is uncertain. The V gene lost 0 bases and the J gene lost 3 bases, with 14 bases spanning the gap. CDR1 MNHEY and CDR2 SVGAGI come from the germline V gene. The CDR3 extends over 16 amino acids. The CDR3 region is CASSYSLLSGDTEAFF. The CDR3, as DNA: TGTGCCAGCAGTTACTCGTTGTTGAGCGGGGACACTGAAGCTTTCTTT.

Notes on this clone: At one end, the junction sequence differs from germline, possibly due to a read error. This chain joins TRBV6-6 and TRBJ1-5; TRBD1 matches at 7 bases. The CDR3 has 13 residues. Germline CDR1 MNHNY, CDR2 SVGAGI (reference sequence). This CDR3 is CAGRTGLNQPQHF. DNA for the CDR3: TGTGCCGGCAGGACAGGACTTAATCAGCCCCAGCATTTT.

The V gene is TRBV6-5, the J gene TRBJ1-5; D not resolved. Germline V gene sequence: CDR1 MNHEY, CDR2 SVGAGI. This CDR3 region has 13 residues. V lost 5 bases and J lost 5, with 10 bases in between. The CDR3 bases are TGTGCCAGCAGTAGCAGGACTCATCAGCCCCAGCATTTT. This gives the protein CASSSRTHQPQHF.

J is TRBJ2-3 and V is TRBV4-2; TRBD2 agrees at 8 bases. The CDR3 sequence is 16 residues long. The ends lost 0 bases at V and 4 bases at J; junction bases unmatched: 6. CDR1 and CDR2 (germline): LGHNA, YNFKEQ. The CDR3 nucleotides are TGTGCCAGCAGCCAAGAACGGGAGGGCCCGTCAGATACGCAGTATTTT. Residues: CASSQEREGPSDTQYF.

The J gene is TRBJ2-3, the V gene TRBV6-2 or TRBV6-3; a possible D gene is TRBD2 (6 bases). Germline V gene data show CDR1 as MNHEY and CDR2 as SVGEGT. Trimming took off 6 bases at V and 6 bases at J, with 13 bases between the two ends. The CDR3 runs 13 residues. CDR3 loop: CASSLALADTQYF. The CDR3 DNA reads as TGTGCCAGCAGCCTAGCCCTAGCGGATACGCAGTATTTT.

The rearrangement links TRBV4-1 to TRBJ2-7; D is possibly TRBD2 (6 bases). Trimming stripped 3 bases from V and 3 bases from J, with 9 bases between. The CDR3 has 13 amino acids. Germline V gene data show CDR1 as MGHRA and CDR2 as YSYEKL. CDR3 nucleotide sequence: TGCGCCAGCAGCCACCCGGGAGACTACGAGCAGTACTTC. It is translated as CASSHPGDYEQYF.

The chain links TRBV11-1 to TRBJ2-5; 8 bases agree with TRBD1. The CDR3 loop spans 13 amino acids. Unmatched junction bases numbered 3, after V lost 4 bases and J lost 5 bases. Germline V CDR1 and CDR2: SGHAT, FQDESV (reference sequence). The CDR3 DNA reads TGTGCCAGCAGCTCGGACAGGGCGGAGACCCAGTACTTC. It encodes CASSSDRAETQYF.

The chain uses TRBV29-1 and TRBJ1-2; 7 positions match TRBD1. Germline CDR1 and CDR2: SQVTM and ANQGSEA. The CDR3 is 12 amino acids. V shed 3 bases and J 4 bases; nucleotides not matched to a gene: 2. This CDR3 is CSVEAGGYGYTF. CDR3 DNA: TGCAGCGTTGAGGCAGGGGGCTATGGCTACACCTTC. Looking up the rest from reference TRBV29-1 and TRBJ1-2 gives the full variable domain: SAVISQKPSRDICQRGTSLTIQCQVDSQVTMMFWYRQQPGQSLTLIATANQGSEATYESGFVIDKFPISRPNLTFSTLTVSNMSPEDSSIYLCSVEAGGYGYTFGSGTRLTVV.

V usage is TRBV3-1 (or the pseudogene TRBV3-2) and J usage is TRBJ1-3, with a possible D match to TRBD1 (5 bases). The V gene lost 4 bases and the J gene lost 2 bases, with 9 bases spanning the gap. The V gene's germline CDR1 is LGHDT and CDR2 YNNKEL (reference sequence). The CDR3 totals 14 residues. Here the CDR3 reads CASSPLRAGNTIYF. The CDR3 coding sequence is TGTGCCAGCAGCCCTCTCAGGGCTGGAAACACCATATATTTT.

The CDR3 is CASSQESRGGDGYTF. DNA for the CDR3: TGTGCCAGCAGCCAAGAGAGTAGGGGGGGCGATGGCTACACCTTC. The V gene is TRBV3-1 (or the pseudogene TRBV3-2), the J gene TRBJ1-2; TRBD1 is a possible D gene (6 bases). This CDR3 is 15 amino acids long. Per germline, CDR1 LGHDT and CDR2 YNNKEL (reference sequence). Trimming stripped 0 bases from V and 6 bases from J, with 14 bases between.

The genes are TRBV24-1 and TRBJ2-6; TRBD1 matches at 9 bases. CDR3 length: 20 amino acids. The V and J ends lost 4 bases and 4 bases, in that order; junction bases with no gene match: 16. Germline lookup yields CDR1 KGHDR and CDR2 SFDVKD. The CDR3 here is CATSEAPGQGGTSGANVLTF. CDR3 nucleotides: TGTGCCACCAGTGAAGCGCCGGGACAGGGTGGTACTAGCGGGGCCAACGTCCTGACTTTC.

The CDR3 DNA reads TGTGCCAGCAGTTCACCGGGACAGGGGGCTAACTATGGCTACACCTTC. It yields the protein CASSSPGQGANYGYTF. The chain employs TRBV28 and TRBJ1-2; TRBD1 matches 11 bases. The V and J ends lost 4 bases and 0 bases, in that order; junction bases with no gene match: 4. Germline V gene lookup returns CDR1 MDHEN and CDR2 SYDVKM. The CDR3 has 16 amino acids.

The V gene is TRBV28, the J gene TRBJ1-6; 7 bases are shared with TRBD1. Germline V gene data show CDR1 as MDHEN and CDR2 as SYDVKM. This CDR3 has 16 amino acids. The V and J ends lost 7 bases and 5 bases, in that order; junction bases with no gene match: 11. DNA of the CDR3: TGTGCCAGCACCTACTCCTGGGACAGAAATAATTCACCCCTCCACTTT. Translated, it gives CASTYSWDRNNSPLHF.

The J gene is TRBJ1-2, the V gene TRBV27; 8 bases match TRBD1. The V and J ends lost 6 bases and 3 bases, in that order; junction bases with no gene match: 9. Germline V gives CDR1 MNHEY, CDR2 SMNVEV (reference sequence). The CDR3 length is 15 residues. The CDR3 protein is CASSPFDRGDYGYTF. DNA for the CDR3: TGTGCCAGCAGCCCTTTCGACAGGGGAGACTATGGCTACACCTTC.

The chain joins TRBV27 to TRBJ2-5, with D hard to call. The CDR3 has 14 residues. Looked up from germline, CDR1 is MNHEY and CDR2 is SMNVEV (reference sequence). V was clipped by 5 bases and J by 0 bases, with 10 bases between them. DNA of the CDR3: TGTGCCAGCAGTCCCAAACAATACCAAGAGACCCAGTACTTC. Amino acid sequence: CASSPKQYQETQYF.

This clone was recorded once. Other nucleotide sequences from this sample produce the same CDR3. This chain links TRBV20-1 with TRBJ2-3, with D tentatively TRBD1 (6 bases). The CDR3 is 11 residues long. V was clipped by 5 bases and J by 5 bases, with 8 bases between them. Germline CDR1 and CDR2: DFQATT and SNEGSKA (reference sequence). This chain's CDR3 is CSAPRGDTQYF. The CDR3 bases are TGCAGTGCTCCCAGGGGAGATACGCAGTATTTT.

The chain combines TRBV4-2 with TRBJ2-7, with a tentative D call TRBD2 (6 bases). Germline assignment: CDR1 LGHNA and CDR2 YNFKEQ. V was shortened by 2 bases and J by 2 bases, with 10 bases between the two germline ends. The CDR3 covers 14 residues. The chain's CDR3 is CASSQPGGPYEQYF. CDR3 nucleotide sequence: TGTGCCAGCAGCCAACCCGGGGGACCCTACGAGCAGTACTTC.

In its sample, this clone was seen once. Here the CDR3 reads CASSLIRDTEAFF. The CDR3 region has the DNA TGTGCCAGCAGCTTGATCAGGGACACTGAAGCTTTCTTT. The chain links TRBV12-3 or TRBV12-4 to TRBJ1-1, with D possibly TRBD1 on 5 matching bases. The CDR3 has 13 residues. V was cut by 6 bases and J by 3 bases, with 11 bases left in between.